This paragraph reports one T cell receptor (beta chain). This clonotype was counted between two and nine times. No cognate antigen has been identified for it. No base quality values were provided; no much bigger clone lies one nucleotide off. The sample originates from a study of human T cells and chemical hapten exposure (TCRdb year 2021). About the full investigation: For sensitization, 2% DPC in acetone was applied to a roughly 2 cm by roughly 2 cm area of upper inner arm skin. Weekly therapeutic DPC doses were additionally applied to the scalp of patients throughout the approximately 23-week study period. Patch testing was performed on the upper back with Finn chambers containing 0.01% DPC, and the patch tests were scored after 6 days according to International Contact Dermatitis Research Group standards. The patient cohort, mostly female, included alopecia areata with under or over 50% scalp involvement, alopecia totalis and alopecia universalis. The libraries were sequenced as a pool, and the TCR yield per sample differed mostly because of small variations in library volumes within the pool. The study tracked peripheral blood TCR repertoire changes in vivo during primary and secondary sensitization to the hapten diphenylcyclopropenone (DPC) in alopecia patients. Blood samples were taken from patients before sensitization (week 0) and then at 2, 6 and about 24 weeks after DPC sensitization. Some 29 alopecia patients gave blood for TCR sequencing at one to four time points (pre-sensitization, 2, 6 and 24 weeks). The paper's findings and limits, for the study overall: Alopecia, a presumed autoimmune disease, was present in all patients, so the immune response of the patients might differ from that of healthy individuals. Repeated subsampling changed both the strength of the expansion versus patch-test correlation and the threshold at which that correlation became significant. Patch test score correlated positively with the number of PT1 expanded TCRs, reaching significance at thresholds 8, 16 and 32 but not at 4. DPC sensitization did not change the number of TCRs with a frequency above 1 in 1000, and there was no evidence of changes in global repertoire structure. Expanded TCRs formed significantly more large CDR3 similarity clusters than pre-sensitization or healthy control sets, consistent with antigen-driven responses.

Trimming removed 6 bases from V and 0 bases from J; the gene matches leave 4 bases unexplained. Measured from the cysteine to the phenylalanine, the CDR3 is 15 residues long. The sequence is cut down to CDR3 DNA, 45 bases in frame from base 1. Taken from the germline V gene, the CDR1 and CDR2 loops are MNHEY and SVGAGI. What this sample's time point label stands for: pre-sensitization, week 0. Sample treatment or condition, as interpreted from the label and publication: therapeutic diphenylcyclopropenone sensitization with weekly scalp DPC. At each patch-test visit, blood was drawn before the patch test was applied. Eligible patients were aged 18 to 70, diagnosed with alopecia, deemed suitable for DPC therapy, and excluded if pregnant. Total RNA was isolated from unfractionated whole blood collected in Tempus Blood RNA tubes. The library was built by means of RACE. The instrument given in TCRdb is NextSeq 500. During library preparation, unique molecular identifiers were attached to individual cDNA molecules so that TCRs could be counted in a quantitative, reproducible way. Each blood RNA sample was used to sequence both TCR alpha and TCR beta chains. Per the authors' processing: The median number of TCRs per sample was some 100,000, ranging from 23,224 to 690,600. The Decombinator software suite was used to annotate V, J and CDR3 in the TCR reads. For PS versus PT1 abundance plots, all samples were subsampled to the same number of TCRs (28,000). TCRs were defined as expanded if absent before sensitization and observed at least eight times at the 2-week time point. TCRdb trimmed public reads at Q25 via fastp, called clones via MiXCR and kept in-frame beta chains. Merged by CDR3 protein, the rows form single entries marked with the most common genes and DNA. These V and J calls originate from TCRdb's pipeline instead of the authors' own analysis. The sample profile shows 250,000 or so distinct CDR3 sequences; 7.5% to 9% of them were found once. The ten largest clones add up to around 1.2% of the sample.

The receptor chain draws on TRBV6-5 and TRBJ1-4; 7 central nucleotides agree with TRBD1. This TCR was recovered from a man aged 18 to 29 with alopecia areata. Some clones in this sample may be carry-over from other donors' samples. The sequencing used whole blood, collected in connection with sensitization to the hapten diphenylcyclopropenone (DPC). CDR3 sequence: CASRQGRSTNEKLFF. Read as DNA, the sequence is TGTGCCAGCAGACAGGGGCGCTCAACTAATGAAAAACTGTTTTTT.